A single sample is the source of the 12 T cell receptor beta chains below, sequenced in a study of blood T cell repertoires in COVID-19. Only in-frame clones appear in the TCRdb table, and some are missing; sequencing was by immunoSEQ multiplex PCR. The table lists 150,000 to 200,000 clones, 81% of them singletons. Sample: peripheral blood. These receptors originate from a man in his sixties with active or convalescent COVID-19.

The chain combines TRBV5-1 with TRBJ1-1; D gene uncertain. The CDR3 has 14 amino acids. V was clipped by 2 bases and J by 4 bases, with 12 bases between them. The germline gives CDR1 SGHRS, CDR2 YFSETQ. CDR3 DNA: TGCGCCAGCAGCTTCCCCGGAGAGGGCACTGAAGCTTTCTTT. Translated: CASSFPGEGTEAFF.

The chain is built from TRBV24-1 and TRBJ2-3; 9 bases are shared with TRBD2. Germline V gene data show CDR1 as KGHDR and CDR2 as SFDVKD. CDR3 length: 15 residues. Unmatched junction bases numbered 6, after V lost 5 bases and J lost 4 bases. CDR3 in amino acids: CATSGGRARADTQYF. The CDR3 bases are TGTGCCACCAGTGGCGGGAGGGCCCGGGCAGATACGCAGTATTTT.

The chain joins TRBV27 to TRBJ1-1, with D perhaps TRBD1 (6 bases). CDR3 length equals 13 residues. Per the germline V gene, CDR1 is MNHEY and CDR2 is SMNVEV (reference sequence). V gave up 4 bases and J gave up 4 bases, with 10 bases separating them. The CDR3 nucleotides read TGTGCCAGCAGTTGGGGGCTTGGCACTGAAGCTTTCTTT. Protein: CASSWGLGTEAFF.

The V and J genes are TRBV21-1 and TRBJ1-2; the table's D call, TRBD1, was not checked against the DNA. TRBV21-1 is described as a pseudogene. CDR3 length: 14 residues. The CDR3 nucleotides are TGTGCCAGCCAGACAGGCGGTCCCCCCTATGGCTACACCTTC. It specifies CASQTGGPPYGYTF.

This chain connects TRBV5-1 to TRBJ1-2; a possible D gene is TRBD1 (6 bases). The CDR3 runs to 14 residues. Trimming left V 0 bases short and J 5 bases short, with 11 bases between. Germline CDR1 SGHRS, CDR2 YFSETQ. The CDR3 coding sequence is TGCGCCAGCAGCTTGGAGGGGGAAATGTATGGCTACACCTTC. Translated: CASSLEGEMYGYTF.

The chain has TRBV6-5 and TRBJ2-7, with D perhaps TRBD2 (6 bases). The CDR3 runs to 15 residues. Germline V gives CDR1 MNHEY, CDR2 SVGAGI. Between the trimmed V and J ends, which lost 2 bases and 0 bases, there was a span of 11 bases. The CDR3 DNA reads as TGTGCCAGCAGTTACGGAGGGACGAGCTCCTACGAGCAGTACTTC. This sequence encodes CASSYGGTSSYEQYF.

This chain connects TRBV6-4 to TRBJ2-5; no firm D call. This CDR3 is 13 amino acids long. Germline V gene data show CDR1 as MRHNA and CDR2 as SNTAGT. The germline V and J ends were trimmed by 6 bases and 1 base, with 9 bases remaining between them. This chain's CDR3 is CASSRGVQETQYF. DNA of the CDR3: TGTGCCAGCAGCCGAGGAGTCCAAGAGACCCAGTACTTC.

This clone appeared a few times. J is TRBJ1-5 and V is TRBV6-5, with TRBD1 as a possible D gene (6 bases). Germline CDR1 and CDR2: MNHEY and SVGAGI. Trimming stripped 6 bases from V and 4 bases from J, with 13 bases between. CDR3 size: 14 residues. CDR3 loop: CASSRDIGNQPQHF. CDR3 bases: TGTGCCAGCAGCCGGGACATCGGTAATCAGCCCCAGCATTTT.

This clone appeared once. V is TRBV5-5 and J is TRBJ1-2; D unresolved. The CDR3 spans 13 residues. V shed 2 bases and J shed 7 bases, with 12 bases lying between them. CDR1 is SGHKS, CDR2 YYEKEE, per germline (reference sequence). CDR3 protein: CASSLPGGGGYTF. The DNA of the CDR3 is TGTGCCAGCAGCTTACCGGGTGGAGGTGGCTACACCTTC. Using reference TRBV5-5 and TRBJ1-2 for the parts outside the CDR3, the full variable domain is DAGVTQSPTHLIKTRGQQVTLRCSPISGHKSVSWYQQVLGQGPQFIFQYYEKEERGRGNFPDRFSARQFPNYSSELNVNALLLGDSALYLCASSLPGGGGYTFGSGTRLTVV.

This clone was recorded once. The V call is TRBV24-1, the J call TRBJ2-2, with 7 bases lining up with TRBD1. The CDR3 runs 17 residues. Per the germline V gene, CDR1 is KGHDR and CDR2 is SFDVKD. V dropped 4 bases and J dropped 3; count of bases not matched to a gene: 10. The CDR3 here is CATSDPGQGTDTGELFF. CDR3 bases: TGTGCCACCAGTGACCCCGGCCAGGGGACAGACACCGGGGAGCTGTTTTTT.

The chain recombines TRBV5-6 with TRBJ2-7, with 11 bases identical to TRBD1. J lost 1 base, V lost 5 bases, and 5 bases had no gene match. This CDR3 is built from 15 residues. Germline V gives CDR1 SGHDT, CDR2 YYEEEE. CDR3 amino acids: CASSRGTGGSYEQYF. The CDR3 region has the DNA TGTGCCAGCAGTCGCGGGACAGGGGGGTCCTACGAGCAGTACTTC.

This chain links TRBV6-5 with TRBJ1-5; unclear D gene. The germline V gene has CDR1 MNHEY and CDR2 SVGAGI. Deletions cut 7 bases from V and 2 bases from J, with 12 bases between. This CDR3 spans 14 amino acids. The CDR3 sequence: CASNPSGGNQPQHF. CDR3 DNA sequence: TGTGCCAGCAATCCCTCCGGAGGCAATCAGCCCCAGCATTTT.